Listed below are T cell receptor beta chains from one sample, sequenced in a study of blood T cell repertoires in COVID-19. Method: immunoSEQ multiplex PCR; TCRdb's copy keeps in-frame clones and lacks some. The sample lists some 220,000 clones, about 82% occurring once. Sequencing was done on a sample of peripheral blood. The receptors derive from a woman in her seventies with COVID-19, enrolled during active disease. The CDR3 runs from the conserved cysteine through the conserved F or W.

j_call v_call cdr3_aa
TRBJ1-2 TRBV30 CAWSVTGYGYTF
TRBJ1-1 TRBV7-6 CASSLESVSMNTEAFF
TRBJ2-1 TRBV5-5 CASSFGGGPGNEQFF
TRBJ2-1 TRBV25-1 CASSQDRGRYNEQFF
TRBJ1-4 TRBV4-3 CASSQPGTATNEKLFF
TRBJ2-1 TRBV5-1 CASSLVASRRDNEQFF
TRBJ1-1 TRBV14 CASSFRDFPNTEAFF
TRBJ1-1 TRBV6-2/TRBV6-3 CASSYGTPNTEAFF
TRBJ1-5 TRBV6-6 CASSSVSGKRQPQHF
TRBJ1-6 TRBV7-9 CASSLDRTGANSPLHF
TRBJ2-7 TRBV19 CASSFRVLTEQYF
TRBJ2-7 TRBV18 CASSHGTGGAYEQYF
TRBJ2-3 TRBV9 CASSPPLISGRGTDTQYF
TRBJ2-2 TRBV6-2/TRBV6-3 CASSYSSPNTGELFF
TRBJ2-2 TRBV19 CASRLRTGVNTGELFF
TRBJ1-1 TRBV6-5 CASSPRLKGGAFF
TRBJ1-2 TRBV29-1 CSVDPLKTGQITYGYTF
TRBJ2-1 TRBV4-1 CASSQDVLAGVSNEQFF
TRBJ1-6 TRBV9 CASGPRHHNSPLHF
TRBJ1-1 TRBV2 CASSDQRTGVTEAFF
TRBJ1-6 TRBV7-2 CASSLRGSTLHF
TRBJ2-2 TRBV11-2 CASSLSPGTANTGELFF
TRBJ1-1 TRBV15 CATSREVVGTEAFF
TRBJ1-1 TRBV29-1 CSVPGRGGTEAFF
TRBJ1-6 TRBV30 CAWSPGQYSPLHF
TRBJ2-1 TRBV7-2 CASSFLRSLNEQFF
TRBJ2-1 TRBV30 CAWLKAPQIYNEQFF
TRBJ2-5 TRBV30 CAWGPGQREETQYF
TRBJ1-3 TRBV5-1 CASSYTGDDGNTIYF
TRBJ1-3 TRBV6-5 CASRRTVSGNTIYF
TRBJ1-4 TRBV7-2 CASSQTGEKLFF
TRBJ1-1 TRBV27 CASSHHSGRQGGTEAFF
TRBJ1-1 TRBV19 CASSIDRGPGTEAFF
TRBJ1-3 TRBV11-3 CASSGRQSSGNTIYF
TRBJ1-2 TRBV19 CASSIARDRGTIYGYTF
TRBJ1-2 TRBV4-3 CASSQTGTGGYTF
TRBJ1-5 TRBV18 CASSPFLNQPQHF
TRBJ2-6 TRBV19 CASSTRAPGAISGANVLTF
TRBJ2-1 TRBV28 CASSPATYQGFF
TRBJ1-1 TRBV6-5 CASRTTGGSNTEAFF
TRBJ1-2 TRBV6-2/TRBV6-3 CASNPGQPVGYGYTF